This paragraph covers one T cell receptor (beta chain) sequence. The data are from a study of shared clonotypes between healthy human individuals. The naive CD8 population came from CD45RO-negative cells selected for CCR7, without terminally differentiated effector memory CD45RA+ cells. The CDR3 extends over 17 amino acids. V was shortened by 0 bases and J by 5 bases, with 17 bases between the two germline ends. Germline V gene sequence: CDR1 SGHNT, CDR2 YENEEA. Repertoires were generated with immunoSEQ multiplex PCR, while TCRdb's copy carries only in-frame clones and drops some. The table lists some 2.1 million clones, just under 95% of them singletons, with about 1.7% in the top ten.

The J gene is TRBJ2-1, the V gene TRBV11-3; a possible D gene is TRBD2 (5 bases). The receptor comes from a man aged 18 to 30 in good health. Some clones in this sample may be carry-over from other donors' samples. Sequencing was performed on naive CD8+ T cells from PBMCs. Written as DNA, the CDR3 is TGTGCCAGCAGCTTAGATAGTGCAAGAGCGGACCACAATGAGCAGTTCTTC. It is translated as CASSLDSARADHNEQFF.